One and the same sample provided the 5 T cell receptor beta chains below, sequenced in a study of T cell clonotyping in hematopoietic cell transplantation. TCRdb's copy holds only in-frame clones and misses some; the assay was immunoSEQ multiplex PCR. Of 60,000 to 75,000 clones in the sample, around 94% were seen once. Sequencing was carried out using peripheral blood mononuclear cells. The receptors derive from a man in his fifties or sixties in good health. Some clones in this sample may be carry-over from other donors' samples.

This clone occurred a few times. This chain uses TRBV9 with TRBJ2-3, with TRBD1 as a possible D gene (5 bases). Germline CDR1 SGDLS, CDR2 YYNGEE. The CDR3 is made up of 13 amino acids. Trimming took off 3 bases at V and 2 bases at J, with 7 bases between the two ends. In nucleotides, the CDR3 is TGTGCCAGCAGCGAGGACAACACAGATACGCAGTATTTT. Translating it yields CASSEDNTDTQYF.

This chain connects TRBV14 to TRBJ2-2; TRBD1 matches 9 bases. J lost 6 bases, V lost 10 bases, and 3 bases had no gene match. The CDR3 runs to 12 residues. Germline CDR1 and CDR2: SGHDN and FVKESK. The CDR3 region has the DNA TGTGCCACACAGGGGGCTTCCGGGGAGCTGTTTTTT. It specifies CATQGASGELFF.

The chain recombines TRBV30 with TRBJ2-1, with TRBD1 identical over 7 bases. CDR1 and CDR2 from the germline V gene are GTSNPN and SVGIG (reference sequence). The trim removed 5 bases at V and 0 bases at J, leaving 10 bases unmatched. This CDR3 has 16 amino acids. CDR3 residues: CAWQLTGSRSYNEQFF. The DNA of the CDR3 is TGTGCCTGGCAATTGACAGGGTCTCGCTCCTACAATGAGCAGTTCTTC.

The V and J genes are TRBV7-9 and TRBJ2-5; D call uncertain. The V gene lost 1 base and the J gene lost 5 bases, with 11 bases spanning the gap. Germline values: CDR1 SEHNR, CDR2 FQNEAQ (reference sequence). The CDR3 sequence is 14 residues long. The CDR3 protein is CASSLESWWETQYF. The CDR3 nucleotides are TGTGCCAGCAGCTTAGAAAGTTGGTGGGAGACCCAGTACTTC.

The chain recombines TRBV7-9 with TRBJ1-2; TRBD1 matches 8 bases. V shed 1 base and J 4 bases; nucleotides not matched to a gene: 5. The length of the CDR3 is 15 residues. Germline V gives CDR1 SEHNR, CDR2 FQNEAQ (reference sequence). As DNA, the CDR3 is TGTGCCAGCAGCTTAGGGGACAGGTGGTTCTATGGCTACACCTTC. Translated: CASSLGDRWFYGYTF.